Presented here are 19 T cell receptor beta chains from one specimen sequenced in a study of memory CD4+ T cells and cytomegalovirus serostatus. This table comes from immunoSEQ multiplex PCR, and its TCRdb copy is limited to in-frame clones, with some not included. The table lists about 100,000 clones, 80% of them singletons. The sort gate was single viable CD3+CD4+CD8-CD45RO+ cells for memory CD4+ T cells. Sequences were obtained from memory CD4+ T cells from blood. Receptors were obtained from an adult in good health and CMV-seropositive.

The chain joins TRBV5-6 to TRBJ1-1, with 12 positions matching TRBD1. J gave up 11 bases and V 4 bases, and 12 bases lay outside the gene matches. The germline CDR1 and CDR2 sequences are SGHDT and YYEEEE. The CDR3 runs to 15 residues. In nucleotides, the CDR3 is TGTGCCAGCAGCCGGACAGGGACAGGGGGCAGCGAGGCTTTCTTT. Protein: CASSRTGTGGSEAFF.

The CDR3 coding sequence is TGCGCCAGCAGCTTGCAGGGGTCGCGACGGGAGACCCAGTACTTC. This gives the protein CASSLQGSRRETQYF. The J gene is TRBJ2-5, the V gene TRBV5-1, with D tentatively TRBD1 (6 bases). V lost 1 base and J 5 bases, leaving 15 bases between the germline ends. The germline gives CDR1 SGHRS, CDR2 YFSETQ. This CDR3 is built from 15 residues. Variable domain in full (rest from reference TRBV5-1 and TRBJ2-5): KAGVTQTPRYLIKTRGQQVTLSCSPISGHRSVSWYQQTPGQGLQFLFEYFSETQRNKGNFPGRFSGRQFSNSRSEMNVSTLELGDSALYLCASSLQGSRRETQYFGPGTRLLVL.

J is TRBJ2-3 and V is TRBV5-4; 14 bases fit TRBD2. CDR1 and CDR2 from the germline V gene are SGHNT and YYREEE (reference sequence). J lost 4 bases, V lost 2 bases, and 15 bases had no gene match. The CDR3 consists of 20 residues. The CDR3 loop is CASSFFRGLAGGAGADTQYF. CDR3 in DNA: TGTGCCAGCAGCTTTTTCCGCGGACTAGCGGGAGGAGCGGGGGCAGATACGCAGTATTTT.

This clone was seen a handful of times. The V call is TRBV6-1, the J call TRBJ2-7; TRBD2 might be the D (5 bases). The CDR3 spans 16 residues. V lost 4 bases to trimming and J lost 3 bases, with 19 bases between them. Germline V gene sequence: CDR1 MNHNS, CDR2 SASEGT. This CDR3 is CASSGQWRTWHYEQYF. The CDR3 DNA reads TGTGCCAGCAGTGGCCAATGGAGGACTTGGCACTACGAGCAGTACTTC.

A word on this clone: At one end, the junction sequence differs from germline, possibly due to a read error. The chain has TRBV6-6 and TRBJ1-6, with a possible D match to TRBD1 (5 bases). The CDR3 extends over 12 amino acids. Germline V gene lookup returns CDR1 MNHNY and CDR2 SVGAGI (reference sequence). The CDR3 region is CASSQGNPPLHF. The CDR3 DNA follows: TGTGCCAGCAGTCAGGGTAATCCACCCCTCCACTTT.

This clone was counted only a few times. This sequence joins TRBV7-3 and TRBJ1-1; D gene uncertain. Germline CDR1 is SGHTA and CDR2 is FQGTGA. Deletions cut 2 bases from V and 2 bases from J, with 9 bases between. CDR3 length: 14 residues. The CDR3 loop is CASSLGPTNTEAFF. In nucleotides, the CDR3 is TGTGCCAGCAGCTTAGGGCCGACCAACACTGAAGCTTTCTTT.

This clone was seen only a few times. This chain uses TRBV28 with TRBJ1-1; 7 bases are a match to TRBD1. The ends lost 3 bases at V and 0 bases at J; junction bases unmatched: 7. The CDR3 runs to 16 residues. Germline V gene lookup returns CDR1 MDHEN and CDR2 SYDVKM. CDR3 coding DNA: TGTGCCAGCAGTTTTGTAGGGGGACAGATGAACACTGAAGCTTTCTTT. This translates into CASSFVGGQMNTEAFF.

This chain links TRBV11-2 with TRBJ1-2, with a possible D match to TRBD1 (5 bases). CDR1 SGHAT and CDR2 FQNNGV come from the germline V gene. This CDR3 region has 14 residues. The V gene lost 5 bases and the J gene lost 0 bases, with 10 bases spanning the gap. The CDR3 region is CASSEQVSNYGYTF. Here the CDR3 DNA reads TGTGCCAGCAGCGAACAGGTCTCTAACTATGGCTACACCTTC.

CDR3 sequence reads: CASSYSRQGIYGYTF. For the CDR3, the DNA is TGTGCCAGCAGTTACTCGAGACAGGGCATCTATGGCTACACCTTC. V gene TRBV6-5 combines with J gene TRBJ1-2; 7 bases line up with TRBD1. Germline CDR1 reads MNHEY; CDR2 reads SVGAGI. There are 15 residues in the CDR3. The junction had 5 bases not matched to a gene; V was cut back by 0 bases and J by 4 bases.

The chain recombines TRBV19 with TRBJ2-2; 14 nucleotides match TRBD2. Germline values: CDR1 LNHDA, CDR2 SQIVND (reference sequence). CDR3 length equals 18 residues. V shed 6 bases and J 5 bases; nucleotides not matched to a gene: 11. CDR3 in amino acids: CASSASRLAGGRTGELFF. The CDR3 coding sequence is TGTGCCAGTAGCGCCTCCAGACTAGCGGGAGGGCGGACCGGGGAGCTGTTTTTT.

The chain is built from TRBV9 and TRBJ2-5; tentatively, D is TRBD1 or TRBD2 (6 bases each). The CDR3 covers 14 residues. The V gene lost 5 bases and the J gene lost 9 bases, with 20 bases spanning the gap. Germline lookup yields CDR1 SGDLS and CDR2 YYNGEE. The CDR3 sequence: CASREAGAGGAQYF. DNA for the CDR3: TGTGCCAGCAGGGAGGCAGGGGCCGGGGGAGCCCAGTACTTC.

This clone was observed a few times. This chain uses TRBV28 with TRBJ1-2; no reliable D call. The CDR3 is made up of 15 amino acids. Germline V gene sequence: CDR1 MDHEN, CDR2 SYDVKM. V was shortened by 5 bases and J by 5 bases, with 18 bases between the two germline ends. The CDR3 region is CASSPQRSGMYGYTF. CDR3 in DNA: TGTGCCAGCAGTCCCCAACGGTCGGGGATGTATGGCTACACCTTC.

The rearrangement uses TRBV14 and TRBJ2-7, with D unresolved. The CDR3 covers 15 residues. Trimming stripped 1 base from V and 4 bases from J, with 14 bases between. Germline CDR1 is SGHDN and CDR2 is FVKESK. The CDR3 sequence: CASSQVLGIPYEQYF. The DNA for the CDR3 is TGTGCCAGCAGCCAAGTTTTGGGAATCCCATACGAGCAGTACTTC.

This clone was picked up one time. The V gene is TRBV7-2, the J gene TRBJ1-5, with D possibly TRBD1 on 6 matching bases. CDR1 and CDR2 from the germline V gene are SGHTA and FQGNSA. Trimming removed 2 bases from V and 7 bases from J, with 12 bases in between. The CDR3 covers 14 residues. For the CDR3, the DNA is TGTGCCAGCAGCTTATACGAGGGGGAACAGCCCCAGCATTTT. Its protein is CASSLYEGEQPQHF. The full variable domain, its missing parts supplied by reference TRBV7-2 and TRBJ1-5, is GAGVSQSPSNKVTEKGKDVELRCDPISGHTALYWYRQSLGQGLEFLIYFQGNSAPDKSGLPSDRFSAERTGGSVSTLTIQRTQQEDSAVYLCASSLYEGEQPQHFGDGTRLSIL.

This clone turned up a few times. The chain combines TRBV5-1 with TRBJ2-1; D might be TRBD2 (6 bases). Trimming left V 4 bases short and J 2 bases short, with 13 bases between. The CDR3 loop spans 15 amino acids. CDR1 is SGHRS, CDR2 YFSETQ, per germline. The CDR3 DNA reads TGCGCCAGCAGCGCGGAGGGCGGTACCTACAATGAGCAGTTCTTC. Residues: CASSAEGGTYNEQFF.

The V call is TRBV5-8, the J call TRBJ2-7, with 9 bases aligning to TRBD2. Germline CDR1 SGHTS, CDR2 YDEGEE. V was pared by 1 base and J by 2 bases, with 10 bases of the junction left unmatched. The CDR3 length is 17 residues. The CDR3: CASSLTLLAGLTYEQYF. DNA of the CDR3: TGTGCCAGCAGCTTGACCCTACTAGCGGGCTTAACCTACGAGCAGTACTTC.

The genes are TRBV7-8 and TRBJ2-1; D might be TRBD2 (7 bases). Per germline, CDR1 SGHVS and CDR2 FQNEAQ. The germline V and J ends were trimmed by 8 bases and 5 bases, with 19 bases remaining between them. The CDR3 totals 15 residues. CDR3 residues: CASCPHRGGDNEQFF. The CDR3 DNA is TGTGCCAGCTGCCCCCATAGGGGGGGAGACAATGAGCAGTTCTTC.

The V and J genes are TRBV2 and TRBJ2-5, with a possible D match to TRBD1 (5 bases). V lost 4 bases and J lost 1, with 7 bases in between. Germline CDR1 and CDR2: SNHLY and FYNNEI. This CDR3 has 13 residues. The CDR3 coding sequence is TGTGCCAGCAGTGGACAGTTCCAAGAGACCCAGTACTTC. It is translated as CASSGQFQETQYF.

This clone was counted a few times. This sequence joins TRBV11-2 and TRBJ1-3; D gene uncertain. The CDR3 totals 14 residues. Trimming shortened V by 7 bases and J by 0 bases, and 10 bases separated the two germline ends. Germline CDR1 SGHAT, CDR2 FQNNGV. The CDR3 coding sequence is TGTGCCAGCACCAAGCCCAGCTCTGGAAACACCATATATTTT. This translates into CASTKPSSGNTIYF.